This record looks at one T cell receptor beta chain sequence and its context. Its antigen is unidentified. This entry belongs to a study of CD8 T cells in ankylosing spondylitis. The study's findings and limits: Disease-linked clones had a CD8+ phenotype and relatively low frequency in peripheral blood. Within ankylosing spondylitis blood, a TCR beta motif made up of roughly eight highly homologous variants appeared to be characteristic. Reportedly, significant enrichment of disease-linked clones occurred in matched ankylosing spondylitis synovial fluid. In reactive arthritis synovial fluid and blood, some motif variants had been reported before.

There are 16 residues in the CDR3. Germline CDR1 DFQATT, CDR2 SNEGSKA (reference sequence). V gave up 1 base and J gave up 7 bases; unmatched junction bases: 5. Molecular-barcoded quantitative 5'-RACE produced these TCR beta libraries. From the 5' RACE reads, TCRdb called clonotypes with MiXCR, one entry per CDR3 protein. The repertoire holds around 440,000 distinct CDR3 sequences, with approximately 17% as singletons. The source material was blood, either unsorted or a sorted T cell fraction (not recorded which). The chain links TRBV20-1 to TRBJ2-1, with TRBD2 matching 15 bases. The TCR sequence derives from a male donor with ankylosing spondylitis. The CDR3 DNA is TGCAGTGCTAGAGGGGGGGGGACTAGCGGGAGGAATGAGCAGTTCTTC. It codes for CSARGGGTSGRNEQFF.